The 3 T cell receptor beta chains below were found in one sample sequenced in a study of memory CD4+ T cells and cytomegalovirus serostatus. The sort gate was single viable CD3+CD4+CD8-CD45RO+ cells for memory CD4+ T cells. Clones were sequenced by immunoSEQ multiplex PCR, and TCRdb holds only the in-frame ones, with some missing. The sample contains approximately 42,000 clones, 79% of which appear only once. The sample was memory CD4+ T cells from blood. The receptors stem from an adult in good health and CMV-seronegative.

DNA of the CDR3: TGTGCCAGCAGCCCGGGGACCACAGCCGGGGAGCTGTTTTTT. This translates into CASSPGTTAGELFF. V and J are TRBV7-9 and TRBJ2-2; D could derive from TRBD1 or TRBD2 (5 bases each). This CDR3 comprises 14 residues. Trimming shortened V by 5 bases and J by 6 bases, and 13 bases separated the two germline ends. Germline V gives CDR1 SEHNR, CDR2 FQNEAQ (reference sequence).

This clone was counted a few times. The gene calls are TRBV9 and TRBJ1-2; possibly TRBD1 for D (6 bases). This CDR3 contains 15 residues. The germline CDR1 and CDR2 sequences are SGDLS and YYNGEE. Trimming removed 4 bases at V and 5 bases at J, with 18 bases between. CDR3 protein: CASSPWTDRAYGYTF. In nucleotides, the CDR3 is TGTGCCAGCAGCCCATGGACAGATCGGGCTTATGGCTACACCTTC.

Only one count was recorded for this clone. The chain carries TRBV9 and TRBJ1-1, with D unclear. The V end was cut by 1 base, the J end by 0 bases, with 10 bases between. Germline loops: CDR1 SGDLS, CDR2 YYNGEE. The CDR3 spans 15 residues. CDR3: CASSVLGTLNTEAFF. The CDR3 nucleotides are TGTGCCAGCAGCGTATTAGGCACCTTGAACACTGAAGCTTTCTTT.